This T cell receptor (beta chain) was obtained from a study of blood T cell repertoires in COVID-19. The CDR3 covers 23 residues. The J segment lost 0 bases and the V segment lost 5 bases, leaving 27 bases of the junction unmatched. Germline V CDR1 and CDR2: MNHEY, SMNVEV (reference sequence). Produced via immunoSEQ multiplex PCR; TCRdb's table is partial and in-frame only. The sample holds about 120,000 clones, about 79% seen once. A single count supports this clone. Sequencing was performed on peripheral blood. This sequence was found in a man aged 70 or older with acute or convalescent COVID-19. The chain joins TRBV27 to TRBJ1-5, with 8 bases fitting TRBD1. CDR3 in amino acids: CASSPLYYTHQGADGYSNQPQHF. The CDR3 nucleotides read TGTGCCAGCAGTCCACTATACTACACCCATCAGGGGGCGGACGGGTATAGCAATCAGCCCCAGCATTTT.